This T cell receptor beta chain was captured by sequencing in a study of T cell responses to AZD1222 COVID-19 vaccine. Study information: Second-dose timings of about 4 or about 12 weeks were pooled. General study results and limits: Nearly half of the spike-specific TCRs reportedly recognize variant regions that carry no mutations. Only after the peak T cell response were repertoires sampled.

The CDR3 length is 13 residues. The V gene's germline CDR1 is MDHEN and CDR2 SYDVKM. Trimming took 7 bases from V and 6 from J, leaving 15 bases between them. This clone was counted a single time. Antigen unknown. TCRdb's table, derived via immunoSEQ multiplex PCR, lists solely in-frame clones and lacks some. The sample holds about 150,000 clones, nearly 95% seen once. The TCR sequence derives from an adult in good health. The sample consisted of peripheral blood, taken on day 0 of AZD1222 vaccination. The V and J genes are TRBV28 and TRBJ1-2; D is uncertain. For the CDR3, the DNA is TGTGCCAGCAAATTAAGCGCCACGAATGGCTACACCTTC. Translated, it gives CASKLSATNGYTF.